This passage covers 13 T cell receptor beta chains from one sample sequenced in a study of response to subunit inactivated influenza vaccine. TCRdb redid the calling of the RT-PCR reads with MiXCR, one entry per CDR3 protein. The profile shows around 190,000 distinct CDR3 sequences, 7.5% to 10% of them singletons. This specimen consisted of non-naive T cells sorted from PBMCs, obtained on the day of vaccination. All receptors derive from a man in his fifties or sixties who received an inactivated influenza vaccine.

The V call is TRBV20-1, the J call TRBJ2-5; possible D gene TRBD2, 5 bases. This CDR3 is 12 amino acids long. Trimming stripped 6 bases from V and 5 bases from J, with 13 bases between. The germline gives CDR1 DFQATT, CDR2 SNEGSKA (reference sequence). The CDR3 sequence is CSAQRPGETQYF. CDR3 DNA sequence: TGCAGTGCCCAAAGGCCGGGGGAGACCCAGTACTTC.

Here the CDR3 DNA reads TGTGCCAGCAGCTTAGGCATGGTCACCGAGCAGTACTTC. Translating it yields CASSLGMVTEQYF. The V call is TRBV9, the J call TRBJ2-7; no firm D call. Germline V gives CDR1 SGDLS, CDR2 YYNGEE. The V end was cut by 4 bases, the J end by 6 bases, with 14 bases between. The CDR3 is 13 amino acids. Full variable domain (outside the CDR3, taken from reference TRBV9 and TRBJ2-7): DSGVTQTPKHLITATGQRVTLRCSPRSGDLSVYWYQQSLDQGLQFLIQYYNGEERAKGNILERFSAQQFPDLHSELNLSSLELGDSALYFCASSLGMVTEQYFGPGTRLTVT.

This chain joins TRBV9 and TRBJ2-7; the match to TRBD2 covers 10 bases. Germline V lookup: CDR1 SGDLS, CDR2 YYNGEE. The CDR3 has 16 residues. The J segment lost 2 bases and the V segment lost 0 bases, leaving 5 bases of the junction unmatched. As DNA, the CDR3 is TGTGCCAGCAGCGTAGGGAGGCTAGCGGGAGCCTACGAGCAGTACTTC. Translation gives CASSVGRLAGAYEQYF.

The chain is built from TRBV7-2 and TRBJ2-7; weak D call: TRBD1 (5 bases). This CDR3 region has 14 residues. Trimming left V 0 bases short and J 3 bases short, with 9 bases between. The germline V gene encodes CDR1 SGHTA and CDR2 FQGNSA. CDR3 sequence: CASSLAGRDYEQYF. Written as DNA, the CDR3 is TGTGCCAGCAGCTTAGCTGGCAGGGACTACGAGCAGTACTTC.

This clonotype was observed many times. The chain recombines TRBV5-1 with TRBJ2-1, with no clear D. The germline V gene has CDR1 SGHRS and CDR2 YFSETQ. The CDR3 contains 17 residues. Trimming removed 6 bases from V and 0 bases from J, with 19 bases in between. CDR3 DNA: TGCGCCAGCACCAACTTGCTGGACCAGTTCTCCTACAATGAGCAGTTCTTC. The encoded protein is CASTNLLDQFSYNEQFF.

This clonotype was observed at least ten times. The V call is TRBV5-1, the J call TRBJ1-1; D unresolved. Germline V gene data show CDR1 as SGHRS and CDR2 as YFSETQ. The CDR3 is 14 residues long. V lost 0 bases and J 1 base, leaving 7 bases between the germline ends. The CDR3 spells CASSLESGNTEAFF. In DNA, the CDR3 is TGCGCCAGCAGCTTGGAGTCGGGGAACACTGAAGCTTTCTTT.

This clonotype has ten or more counts. The J gene is TRBJ2-1, the V gene TRBV9; TRBD2 matches 8 bases. Germline V lookup: CDR1 SGDLS, CDR2 YYNGEE. V shed 2 bases, J shed 8 bases, and the junction held 9 bases outside the gene matches. CDR3 length: 15 amino acids. The CDR3 DNA follows: TGTGCCAGCAGCGTTCTAGCGGGTACCTCTGATGAGCAGTTCTTC. Translated, it gives CASSVLAGTSDEQFF.

V gene TRBV27 combines with J gene TRBJ2-7; D possibly corresponds to TRBD2 (6 bases). The CDR3 contains 15 residues. The V end was cut by 8 bases, the J end by 0 bases, with 17 bases between. Germline-derived CDR1 and CDR2 are MNHEY and SMNVEV (reference sequence). In nucleotides, the CDR3 is TGTGCCAGCTCACCGGCTGCGGGGACCTCCTACGAGCAGTACTTC. Protein: CASSPAAGTSYEQYF.

This clonotype was counted a few times. The chain links TRBV9 to TRBJ2-3; TRBD2 matches at 9 bases. V lost 2 bases, J lost 0 bases, and 10 bases stayed unmatched. There are 18 residues in the CDR3. Germline V gene lookup returns CDR1 SGDLS and CDR2 YYNGEE. The DNA of the CDR3 is TGTGCCAGCAGCGTGGGATGGCGGGGGGGCGCAAGCACAGATACGCAGTATTTT. Amino acids: CASSVGWRGGASTDTQYF. The full variable domain, its missing parts supplied by reference TRBV9 and TRBJ2-3, is DSGVTQTPKHLITATGQRVTLRCSPRSGDLSVYWYQQSLDQGLQFLIQYYNGEERAKGNILERFSAQQFPDLHSELNLSSLELGDSALYFCASSVGWRGGASTDTQYFGPGTRLTVL.

The V call is TRBV7-2, the J call TRBJ2-3; TRBD2 matches at 9 bases. The CDR3 consists of 17 residues. The germline gives CDR1 SGHTA, CDR2 FQGNSA. V lost 3 bases, J lost 5 bases, and 12 bases stayed unmatched. The CDR3 region has the DNA TGTGCCAGCAGCTTGTCCGGGACTAGCTCCTTGGTAGATACGCAGTATTTT. It encodes CASSLSGTSSLVDTQYF.

At least ten counts were recorded for this clonotype. The V gene is TRBV10-3, the J gene TRBJ2-3; D is perhaps TRBD2 (6 bases). Trimming pared 3 bases from V and 0 bases from J, leaving 13 bases between. This CDR3 is built from 16 residues. The V gene's germline CDR1 is ENHRY and CDR2 SYGVKD. The CDR3 nucleotides read TGTGCCATCAGTGAAAGATTAGCGGCTAGCACAGATACGCAGTATTTT. It yields the protein CAISERLAASTDTQYF.

This clonotype was seen only a few times. The DNA for the CDR3 is TGCAGCGTCGAGAAGGGTCAGGGCACCGGGGAGCTGTTTTTT. It yields the protein CSVEKGQGTGELFF. This chain links TRBV29-1 with TRBJ2-2; D might be TRBD1 (5 bases). Germline V gives CDR1 SQVTM, CDR2 ANQGSEA. The CDR3 totals 14 residues. V was cut by 6 bases and J by 4 bases, with 15 bases left in between.

In this sample, this clonotype turned up a few times. The J gene is TRBJ2-5, the V gene TRBV5-4, with TRBD1 as a possible D gene (5 bases). The germline V gene has CDR1 SGHNT and CDR2 YYREEE (reference sequence). Trimming stripped 0 bases from V and 5 bases from J, with 11 bases between. The CDR3 is 14 residues long. The chain's CDR3 is CASSLATVQETQYF. CDR3 sequence (DNA): TGTGCCAGCAGCTTGGCGACAGTTCAGGAGACCCAGTACTTC.